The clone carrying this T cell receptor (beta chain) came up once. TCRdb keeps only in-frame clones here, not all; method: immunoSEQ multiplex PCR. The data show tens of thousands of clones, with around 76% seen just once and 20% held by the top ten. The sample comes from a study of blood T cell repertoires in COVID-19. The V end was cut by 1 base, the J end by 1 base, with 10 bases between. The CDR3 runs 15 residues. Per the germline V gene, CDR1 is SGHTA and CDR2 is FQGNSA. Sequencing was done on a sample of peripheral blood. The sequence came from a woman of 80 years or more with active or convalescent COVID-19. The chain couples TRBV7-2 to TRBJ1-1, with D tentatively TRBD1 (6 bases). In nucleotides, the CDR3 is TGTGCCAGCAGCTTAGAGGGGGGGGAGAACACTGAAGCTTTCTTT. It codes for CASSLEGGENTEAFF. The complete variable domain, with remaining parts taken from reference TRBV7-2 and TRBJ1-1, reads GAGVSQSPSNKVTEKGKDVELRCDPISGHTALYWYRQSLGQGLEFLIYFQGNSAPDKSGLPSDRFSAERTGGSVSTLTIQRTQQEDSAVYLCASSLEGGENTEAFFGQGTRLTVV.